These 13 T cell receptor beta chains originate from one sample sequenced in a study of cytomegalovirus exposure and HLA in healthy donors. The table came from immunoSEQ multiplex PCR; TCRdb's copy has only in-frame clones and leaves some out. Found here are some 110,000 clones, 88% of them singletons; the top ten hold 1.5% to 2%. Sequenced: PBMCs. The receptor set was obtained from a woman between 18 and 29 years old in good health and CMV-seropositive.

This chain links TRBV14 with TRBJ2-7; TRBD1 matches 7 bases. The ends lost 1 base at V and 2 bases at J; junction bases unmatched: 5. The CDR3 has 15 residues. Germline assignment: CDR1 SGHDN and CDR2 FVKESK. CDR3 bases: TGTGCCAGCAGCCAAGCGGACAGGAGTACCTACGAGCAGTACTTC. This codes for CASSQADRSTYEQYF.

The chain joins TRBV6-4 to TRBJ2-3; 9 bases line up with TRBD2. Germline V gene sequence: CDR1 MRHNA, CDR2 SNTAGT. The CDR3 covers 15 residues. The V gene end was trimmed by 3 bases and the J gene end by 1 base; junction bases not matched to a gene: 2. The chain's CDR3 is CASSDSGGGTDTQYF. The CDR3 nucleotides read TGTGCCAGCAGTGATAGCGGGGGCGGCACAGATACGCAGTATTTT.

The J gene is TRBJ2-1, the V gene TRBV15; 12 nucleotides align to TRBD2. V trimming: 0 bases; J trimming: 7 bases; junction bases outside the gene matches: 1. Germline V gives CDR1 LNHNV, CDR2 YYDKDF (reference sequence). This CDR3 spans 15 amino acids. The CDR3 nucleotides are TGTGCCACCAGCAGAGAAACTAGCGGGGGGAATGAGCAGTTCTTC. Its translation is CATSRETSGGNEQFF.

J is TRBJ1-1 and V is TRBV5-1, with D maybe TRBD1 (5 bases). Germline loops: CDR1 SGHRS, CDR2 YFSETQ. CDR3 length equals 16 residues. V gave up 4 bases and J gave up 0 bases, with 16 bases separating them. CDR3 DNA: TGCGCCAGCAGCGTACAGGCGGGACCGATGAACACTGAAGCTTTCTTT. Protein sequence: CASSVQAGPMNTEAFF. Variable domain in full (rest from reference TRBV5-1 and TRBJ1-1): KAGVTQTPRYLIKTRGQQVTLSCSPISGHRSVSWYQQTPGQGLQFLFEYFSETQRNKGNFPGRFSGRQFSNSRSEMNVSTLELGDSALYLCASSVQAGPMNTEAFFGQGTRLTVV.

This chain uses TRBV7-9 with TRBJ2-7; D might be TRBD1 (6 bases). Germline V lookup: CDR1 SEHNR, CDR2 FQNEAQ (reference sequence). Trimming pared 1 base from V and 5 bases from J, leaving 12 bases between. The CDR3 has 14 residues. The DNA of the CDR3 is TGTGCCAGCAGCTTAGTTGCAGGGGCTAACGAGCAGTACTTC. Its protein product is CASSLVAGANEQYF.

The chain links TRBV13 to TRBJ2-7, with TRBD1 matching over 9 bases. The length of the CDR3 is 14 residues. Germline V gene sequence: CDR1 PRHDT, CDR2 FYEKMQ (reference sequence). V shed 5 bases, J shed 3 bases, and the junction held 5 bases outside the gene matches. CDR3 region: CASSPTDRGYEQYV. The CDR3 DNA reads TGTGCCAGCAGCCCAACGGACAGGGGCTACGAGCAGTACGTC.

This chain joins TRBV6-5 and TRBJ2-1; 8 bases fit TRBD1. The CDR3 is 14 amino acids. Per the germline V gene, CDR1 is MNHEY and CDR2 is SVGAGI. The junction had 10 bases not matched to a gene; V was cut back by 6 bases and J by 9 bases. The CDR3 DNA reads TGTGCCAGCAGCCTCCGGACAGGGTTAGGTGAGCAGTTCTTC. Amino acid sequence: CASSLRTGLGEQFF.

The genes are TRBV2 and TRBJ1-5; TRBD1 is a possible D gene (6 bases). This CDR3 spans 14 amino acids. Trimming removed 6 bases from V and 5 bases from J, with 14 bases in between. The germline V gene has CDR1 SNHLY and CDR2 FYNNEI. The CDR3 DNA sequence: TGTGCCAGCAGGCGGGGGCAGGGGCATCAGCCCCAGCATTTT. Translated, it gives CASRRGQGHQPQHF.

The chain is built from TRBV19 and TRBJ1-1; D is undetermined. The CDR3 is 15 amino acids. Germline CDR1 is LNHDA and CDR2 is SQIVND (reference sequence). Trimming took 5 bases from V and 4 from J, leaving 17 bases between them. CDR3 residues: CASSLSPTVSTEAFF. The CDR3 coding sequence is TGTGCCAGTAGTCTTTCGCCCACCGTGAGCACTGAAGCTTTCTTT.

This clone was recorded once. J is TRBJ2-3 and V is TRBV9; unclear D gene. The CDR3 is 14 residues long. Germline loops: CDR1 SGDLS, CDR2 YYNGEE. Trimming took 3 bases from V and 0 from J, leaving 8 bases between them. CDR3 sequence (DNA): TGTGCCAGCAGCGGGCCCGATAGCACAGATACGCAGTATTTT. Residues: CASSGPDSTDTQYF.

The chain uses TRBV5-4 and TRBJ2-6, with no clear D. The CDR3 is made up of 14 amino acids. CDR1 and CDR2 from the germline V gene are SGHNT and YYREEE (reference sequence). The germline V and J ends were trimmed by 0 bases and 1 base, with 2 bases remaining between them. CDR3 DNA: TGTGCCAGCAGCTTGGCGTCTGGGGCCAACGTCCTGACTTTC. Amino acids: CASSLASGANVLTF.

The CDR3 loop is CASSNIKRNRVSNEKLFF. Here the CDR3 DNA reads TGTGCCAGCAGCAACATAAAAAGAAACAGGGTATCTAATGAAAAACTGTTTTTT. The V and J genes are TRBV28 and TRBJ1-4; TRBD1 is a possible D gene (6 bases). The V gene lost 6 bases and the J gene lost 3 bases, with 23 bases spanning the gap. The CDR3 runs 18 residues. Germline loops: CDR1 MDHEN, CDR2 SYDVKM.

CDR3 nucleotides: TGTGCCAGCAGTAAAGGGTTTAGCGGGGGGGCGAACGATGAGCAGTTCTTC. It translates to CASSKGFSGGANDEQFF. The chain links TRBV6-1 to TRBJ2-1, with 11 bases that match TRBD2. J gave up 8 bases and V 5 bases, and 14 bases lay outside the gene matches. CDR3 length: 17 amino acids. Germline CDR1 reads MNHNS; CDR2 reads SASEGT.